A few counts support the clone carrying this T cell receptor beta chain. Its target is not known. The source material, RNA transcripts, was used to amplify TCR beta CDR3 regions. The HTBI set primed first-round TCR CDR3 RT-PCR. TCRdb called the multiplex PCR reads again in MiXCR, with one record for every CDR3 protein. The sample holds around 700,000 distinct CDR3 sequences, approximately 19% seen once. CDR3 length equals 15 residues. The V end was cut by 3 bases, the J end by 7 bases, with 15 bases between. CDR1 KGHSH and CDR2 LQKENI come from the germline V gene. This sample is drawn from a study of T cells in Graves' hyperthyroidism and ophthalmopathy. Ahead of any ophthalmopathy symptoms, the blood sample was obtained at the first diagnosis of hyperthyroidism. Broader study findings: Onset of ophthalmopathy came a median 6.5 months after the model predicted it. Stable hyperthyroidism and ophthalmopathy were separated using 13 V-J signatures.

The rearrangement links TRBV18 to TRBJ1-4; tentatively, D is TRBD1 (5 bases). The clonotype comes from a woman between 50 and 59 years old with Graves' hyperthyroidism that later progressed to Graves' ophthalmopathy. The sample taken for sequencing was blood. The CDR3 DNA sequence: TGTGCCAGCTCACCTCCCGGGACCCGGGGTGAAAAACTGTTTTTT. Its translation: CASSPPGTRGEKLFF.